The 13 T cell receptor beta chains below come from one sample, sequenced in a study of cytomegalovirus exposure and HLA in healthy donors. The PCR was carried out with 60 Vbeta primers and 13 Jbeta primers. Sequenced by immunoSEQ multiplex PCR; TCRdb stores in-frame clones only, minus some. The data show about 170,000 clones, approximately 73% seen once. Sequenced: PBMCs. The receptors were gathered from a woman aged 18 to 35 in good health and CMV-seropositive.

This clone appeared a single time. The gene calls are TRBV7-2 and TRBJ2-3; 12 bases are a match to TRBD2. This CDR3 is built from 18 residues. Trimming removed 0 bases from V and 9 bases from J; junction bases left unmatched: 13. CDR1 and CDR2 (germline): SGHTA, FQGNSA. CDR3: CASSLATSGGHSGATQYF. The CDR3 coding sequence is TGTGCCAGCAGCTTAGCGACTAGCGGGGGCCATTCTGGCGCCACGCAGTATTTT.

The chain combines TRBV28 with TRBJ1-3; 11 nucleotides line up with TRBD1. The germline gives CDR1 MDHEN, CDR2 SYDVKM. CDR3 length: 18 residues. The ends lost 5 bases at V and 4 bases at J; junction bases unmatched: 13. The CDR3 nucleotides are TGTGCCAGCAGTGACGGGACAGGGGGAATGTTAGGCGGAAACACCATATATTTT. Translating gives CASSDGTGGMLGGNTIYF.

This clone was picked up a small number of times. V usage is TRBV7-2 and J usage is TRBJ2-3, with 9 bases aligning to TRBD2. J lost 1 base, V lost 5 bases, and 13 bases had no gene match. The CDR3 has 18 amino acids. The germline CDR1 and CDR2 sequences are SGHTA and FQGNSA. The DNA for the CDR3 is TGTGCCAGCAGCCCCCAGAAGACTAGCGGTTTTGGCACAGATACGCAGTATTTT. Its translation: CASSPQKTSGFGTDTQYF. The full variable domain, completed using reference TRBV7-2 and TRBJ2-3, is GAGVSQSPSNKVTEKGKDVELRCDPISGHTALYWYRQSLGQGLEFLIYFQGNSAPDKSGLPSDRFSAERTGGSVSTLTIQRTQQEDSAVYLCASSPQKTSGFGTDTQYFGPGTRLTVL.

The V and J genes are TRBV7-3 and TRBJ2-7; 10 bases are shared with TRBD2. Per the germline V gene, CDR1 is SGHTA and CDR2 is FQGTGA. This CDR3 is 16 amino acids long. The J segment lost 3 bases and the V segment lost 0 bases, leaving 5 bases of the junction unmatched. CDR3 in DNA: TGTGCCAGCAGCTTAACTTTAGCGGGGGGTAACTACGAGCAGTACTTC. Its translation: CASSLTLAGGNYEQYF.

The rearrangement joins TRBV25-1 to TRBJ2-2; 7 nucleotides match TRBD1. Trimming took 3 bases from V and 9 from J; bases not matched to a gene: 7. Germline V CDR1 and CDR2: MGHDK, SYGVNS. The CDR3 extends over 14 amino acids. The CDR3 protein is CASSDGQGDRELFF. CDR3 nucleotides: TGTGCCAGCAGTGACGGTCAGGGGGACAGGGAGCTGTTTTTT.

This chain's CDR3 is CAITGAAPDYEQYF. CDR3 coding DNA: TGTGCCATTACTGGGGCAGCCCCGGACTACGAGCAGTACTTC. V usage is TRBV28 and J usage is TRBJ2-7, with D tentatively TRBD1 (5 bases). V shed 10 bases and J shed 3 bases, with 19 bases lying between them. The CDR3 runs 14 residues. The germline V gene has CDR1 MDHEN and CDR2 SYDVKM.

V is TRBV19 and J is TRBJ2-5; a weak D match, TRBD2 (6 bases). CDR1 is LNHDA, CDR2 SQIVND, per germline (reference sequence). The V and J ends lost 6 bases and 5 bases respectively, with 16 bases between them. This CDR3 comprises 14 residues. The CDR3 loop is CASRSIGGTETQYF. The CDR3 DNA reads TGTGCCAGTAGATCCATCGGGGGAACGGAGACCCAGTACTTC. Combining the CDR3 with reference TRBV19 and TRBJ2-5 gives the whole variable domain DGGITQSPKYLFRKEGQNVTLSCEQNLNHDAMYWYRQDPGQGLRLIYYSQIVNDFQKGDIAEGYSVSREKKESFPLTVTSAQKNPTAFYLCASRSIGGTETQYFGPGTRLLVL.

The chain combines TRBV6-4 with TRBJ2-3, with TRBD2 identical over 13 bases. The germline V gene encodes CDR1 MRHNA and CDR2 SNTAGT. The ends lost 5 bases at V and 1 base at J; junction bases unmatched: 3. The CDR3 covers 16 residues. The CDR3 DNA reads as TGTGCCAGCAGTTCGACTAGCGGGGGGCGCACAGATACGCAGTATTTT. Protein product: CASSSTSGGRTDTQYF.

V and J are TRBV4-2 and TRBJ2-7, with TRBD2 as a possible D gene (6 bases). Trimming shortened V by 3 bases and J by 1 base, and 10 bases separated the two germline ends. The CDR3 consists of 14 residues. Germline CDR1 and CDR2: LGHNA and YNFKEQ. The CDR3 DNA is TGTGCCAGCAGCCACCGGGACTGGTCCTACGAGCAGTACTTC. Translating gives CASSHRDWSYEQYF.

This chain joins TRBV6-5 and TRBJ2-5, with 9 nucleotides matching TRBD2. CDR1 and CDR2 (germline): MNHEY, SVGAGI. Trimming cost V 6 bases and J 4 bases; bases outside gene matches: 6. The CDR3 runs to 14 residues. CDR3 coding DNA: TGTGCCAGCAGAAGGGCTAGCGGGGTAGAGACCCAGTACTTC. The encoded protein is CASRRASGVETQYF.

With respect to this clone: Other DNA sequences in the same sample also yield this CDR3. The chain uses TRBV10-3 and TRBJ2-5; 13 nucleotides agree with TRBD2. CDR1 is ENHRY, CDR2 SYGVKD, per germline. This CDR3 has 17 residues. V dropped 6 bases and J dropped 5; count of bases not matched to a gene: 12. The chain's CDR3 is CAIRLGLAGAQEETQYF. Written as DNA, the CDR3 is TGTGCCATCAGACTAGGACTAGCGGGGGCTCAGGAGGAGACCCAGTACTTC.

The V call is TRBV20-1, the J call TRBJ1-1, with D unresolved. The CDR3 runs 11 residues. The V gene lost 6 bases and the J gene lost 5 bases, with 10 bases spanning the gap. CDR1 is DFQATT, CDR2 SNEGSKA, per germline (reference sequence). Here the CDR3 reads CSAPKSTEAFF. DNA for the CDR3: TGCAGTGCCCCAAAGAGTACTGAAGCTTTCTTT.

The chain carries TRBV25-1 and TRBJ2-3, with D unclear. This CDR3 has 15 amino acids. With 1 base removed from V and 3 bases from J, the gap between germline ends came to 11 bases. Germline V lookup: CDR1 MGHDK, CDR2 SYGVNS. The CDR3 reads CASSESAHATDTQYF. The CDR3 DNA reads as TGTGCCAGCAGTGAATCCGCCCACGCGACAGATACGCAGTATTTT. Filled out from reference TRBV25-1 and TRBJ2-3, the complete variable domain reads EADIYQTPRYLVIGTGKKITLECSQTMGHDKMYWYQQDPGMELHLIHYSYGVNSTEKGDLSSESTVSRIRTEHFPLTLESARPSHTSQYLCASSESAHATDTQYFGPGTRLTVL.